This T cell receptor (beta chain) was retrieved from a study of blood T cell repertoires in COVID-19. Across the whole study: Samples representing acute and convalescent COVID-19 were sourced from the United States, Italy and Spain. In each case, the material was cDNA or gDNA derived from T cells, B-cell-depleted T cells, or PBMCs.

In the authors' workflow: Amplification with reference gene primers provided the estimates of nucleated cell counts. Using immunoSEQ multiplex PCR, the repertoire was profiled, and TCRdb retains in-frame clones only, with some absent. V, J and clone size are those of that table, while D and trimming were read from the DNA. This table holds 140,000 to 150,000 clones, 80% to 90% found once. The CDR3 consists of 19 residues. With V trimmed by 3 bases and J by 6 bases, 16 bases remained unmatched. Germline lookup yields CDR1 MNHNS and CDR2 SASEGT. This clone has only one observation. This TCR came from a middle-aged man who had recovered from COVID-19. The V and J genes are TRBV6-1 and TRBJ1-5; 11 bases are shared with TRBD1. The sequencing sample was made of peripheral blood. The CDR3 loop reads CASSEGWTGGFNIGQPQHF. CDR3 nucleotides: TGTGCCAGCAGTGAGGGGTGGACAGGGGGCTTCAATATCGGTCAGCCCCAGCATTTT.